The 26 T cell receptor beta chains below all came from one sample that was sequenced in a study of shared clonotypes between healthy human individuals (dated by TCRdb to the early 2020s). The library was prepared using the immunoSEQ multiplex PCR assay. Not all clones reach the TCRdb copy of this immuneACCESS table, which keeps in-frame sequences only. Checked studies attribute under half of the gap to unresolved V genes and leave the rest unexplained. This sample is represented by approximately 500,000 clones; about 85% of them were singletons. The ten largest clonotypes hold over 9.5% of the sample. Sequencing was carried out using PBMCs. These receptors all stem from a woman aged 40 to 50 in good health. Some clones in this sample may be carry-over from other donors' samples.

The chain recombines TRBV9 with TRBJ1-1; D gene uncertain. Germline values: CDR1 SGDLS, CDR2 YYNGEE. This CDR3 comprises 13 residues. Trimming took 4 bases from V and 1 from J, leaving 8 bases between them. CDR3 loop: CASSSTTNTEAFF. The CDR3, as DNA: TGTGCCAGCAGCAGTACAACGAACACTGAAGCTTTCTTT.

This clone was counted many times. The sample contains more than one DNA sequence encoding this CDR3. V and J are TRBV25-1 and TRBJ1-2; 7 nucleotides match TRBD1. J lost 4 bases, V lost 2 bases, and 4 bases had no gene match. CDR1 and CDR2 (germline): MGHDK, SYGVNS. The length of the CDR3 is 14 residues. CDR3 region: CASSEVTGTYGYTF. The DNA for the CDR3 is TGTGCCAGCAGTGAAGTGACAGGGACCTATGGCTACACCTTC.

This chain connects TRBV28 to TRBJ1-1; possibly TRBD1 for D (6 bases). This CDR3 comprises 13 residues. Germline V gives CDR1 MDHEN, CDR2 SYDVKM. V gave up 7 bases and J gave up 1 base, with 10 bases separating them. The CDR3 DNA reads TGTGCCAGCAATGAACAGGGGAACACTGAAGCTTTCTTT. Protein sequence: CASNEQGNTEAFF.

The chain carries TRBV29-1 and TRBJ2-5; no firm D call. The CDR3 length is 11 residues. Trimming pared 7 bases from V and 5 bases from J, leaving 11 bases between. Germline V lookup: CDR1 SQVTM, CDR2 ANQGSEA. CDR3 sequence (DNA): TGCAGCGGCGGCCTGTTGGAGACCCAGTACTTC. It yields the protein CSGGLLETQYF.

There are many counts of this clone. The identical CDR3 is also encoded by other nucleotide sequences in the sample. The chain carries TRBV13 and TRBJ2-3, with no clear D. The ends were cut back, 0 bases at V and 2 bases at J, with 9 bases in the middle. CDR3 length: 15 amino acids. Germline assignment: CDR1 PRHDT and CDR2 FYEKMQ (reference sequence). The CDR3 DNA reads as TGTGCCAGCAGCTTAGGGGGGTCTTTCACAGATACGCAGTATTTT. It is translated as CASSLGGSFTDTQYF.

Turning to this clone: The same CDR3 can be traced to other DNA sequences in this sample. This rearrangement joins TRBV18 to TRBJ2-7, with 7 bases matching TRBD1. V lost 0 bases to trimming and J lost 3 bases; unmatched junction nucleotides: 2. The length of the CDR3 is 14 residues. Germline CDR1 and CDR2: KGHSH and LQKENI. The CDR3 here is CASSPPAGGYEQYF. The DNA for the CDR3 is TGTGCCAGCTCACCACCGGCAGGGGGCTACGAGCAGTACTTC.

On this clone itself: It is likely a read error: a sequence one base away is far more abundant. V and J are TRBV15 and TRBJ2-7, with D possibly called TRBD1 or TRBD2 (5 bases each). Germline V gene data show CDR1 as LNHNV and CDR2 as YYDKDF (reference sequence). V gave up 2 bases and J gave up 6 bases, with 26 bases separating them. The CDR3 length is 18 residues. The CDR3 coding sequence is TGTGCCACCAGCAGACCCCAGGGTACAAGGACTGGGATGGGCGAGCAGTACTTC. Translated: CATSRPQGTRTGMGEQYF.

Written as DNA, the CDR3 is TGTGCCAGCAGTTTAGGGGCCTTACCCCAAGAGACCCAGTACTTC. Protein: CASSLGALPQETQYF. The J gene is TRBJ2-5, the V gene TRBV27, with D possibly TRBD1 on 5 matching bases. V lost 2 bases and J lost 1, with 11 bases in between. The CDR3 consists of 15 residues. Per the germline V gene, CDR1 is MNHEY and CDR2 is SMNVEV (reference sequence).

The chain recombines TRBV27 with TRBJ2-5; TRBD2 might be the D (6 bases). The ends were cut back, 3 bases at V and 5 bases at J, with 22 bases in the middle. Germline assignment: CDR1 MNHEY and CDR2 SMNVEV (reference sequence). The CDR3 sequence is 17 residues long. CDR3 bases: TGTGCCAGCAGTTTGCGTCGGTTCCCGGGAGAGGGGGAGACCCAGTACTTC. This sequence encodes CASSLRRFPGEGETQYF.

The gene calls are TRBV4-1 and TRBJ2-1; 8 bases align to TRBD2. This CDR3 has 17 residues. Looked up from germline, CDR1 is MGHRA and CDR2 is YSYEKL. V shed 2 bases, J shed 8 bases, and the junction held 14 bases outside the gene matches. CDR3 amino acids: CASSQWAAGTRGDEQFF. The CDR3 DNA sequence: TGCGCCAGCAGCCAATGGGCCGCAGGGACGCGGGGGGATGAGCAGTTCTTC.

The V call is TRBV10-3, the J call TRBJ1-1, with D unclear. This CDR3 contains 12 residues. V was shortened by 4 bases and J by 7 bases, with 10 bases between the two germline ends. CDR1 and CDR2 from the germline V gene are ENHRY and SYGVKD. CDR3 bases: TGTGCCATCAGTGGCTCTGCGGGTGAAGCTTTCTTT. It specifies CAISGSAGEAFF.

V and J are TRBV6-5 and TRBJ2-3, with a tentative D call TRBD2 (6 bases). Germline CDR1 and CDR2: MNHEY and SVGAGI. The CDR3 spans 14 residues. Trimming cost V 5 bases and J 0 bases, with 9 bases left between them. CDR3 region: CASSGGTSTDTQYF. The CDR3 DNA sequence: TGTGCCAGCAGTGGGGGGACTAGCACAGATACGCAGTATTTT.

V is TRBV5-1 and J is TRBJ2-5; a weak D match, TRBD1 (6 bases). Per the germline V gene, CDR1 is SGHRS and CDR2 is YFSETQ. The V end lost 0 bases, the J end lost 5 bases, and 11 bases lay between the germline ends. The CDR3 is 14 residues long. CDR3 sequence reads: CASSLGGPRETQYF. As DNA, the CDR3 is TGCGCCAGCAGCTTGGGGGGGCCTCGGGAGACCCAGTACTTC.

As regards this clone: A far larger clone lies a single base away; this is likely a read error. V and J are TRBV4-2 and TRBJ2-7; 8 nucleotides align to TRBD2. Germline CDR1 and CDR2: LGHNA and YNFKEQ. The CDR3 runs 16 residues. J was trimmed by 0 bases and V by 2 bases; bases with no gene match: 6. The CDR3 loop reads CASSQCSSGSSYEQYF. In nucleotides, the CDR3 is TGTGCCAGCAGCCAATGTTCAAGCGGGAGCTCCTACGAGCAGTACTTC.

This clone occurred once. V usage is TRBV5-1 and J usage is TRBJ2-7, with 9 positions matching TRBD1. Germline V gene data show CDR1 as SGHRS and CDR2 as YFSETQ. CDR3 size: 15 residues. The V and J ends lost 4 bases and 3 bases, in that order; junction bases with no gene match: 8. The CDR3 loop reads CASSLNTGGDYEQYF. DNA of the CDR3: TGCGCCAGCAGCCTCAATACAGGGGGCGACTACGAGCAGTACTTC.

The chain is built from TRBV6-5 and TRBJ2-7; tentatively, D is TRBD1 or TRBD2 (5 bases each). CDR1 is MNHEY and CDR2 is SVGAGI in the germline V gene. Trimming took off 2 bases at V and 1 base at J, with 9 bases between the two ends. This CDR3 comprises 14 residues. The CDR3 bases are TGTGCCAGCAGTTACCGGGGACCTTCCTACGAGCAGTACTTC. Amino acid sequence: CASSYRGPSYEQYF.

The rearrangement links TRBV30 to TRBJ2-1; TRBD2 matches at 7 bases. This CDR3 is built from 14 residues. The V gene's germline CDR1 is GTSNPN and CDR2 SVGIG (reference sequence). The junction had 9 bases not matched to a gene; V was cut back by 2 bases and J by 8 bases. CDR3 DNA sequence: TGTGCCTGGAGTTTTGGACTAGGGATCGATGAGCAGTTCTTC. This sequence encodes CAWSFGLGIDEQFF.

The rearrangement links TRBV10-3 to TRBJ2-5; a possible D gene is TRBD1 (6 bases). CDR3 length: 18 residues. Germline-derived CDR1 and CDR2 are ENHRY and SYGVKD. Trimming took off 4 bases at V and 5 bases at J, with 26 bases between the two ends. This CDR3 is CAISASGDVGQPRETQYF. As DNA, the CDR3 is TGTGCCATCAGTGCAAGTGGTGACGTCGGACAGCCCCGGGAGACCCAGTACTTC.

Points on this clone: A far larger clone is one base from this, pointing to a likely read error. The same CDR3 arises from other DNA sequences in this sample as well. J is TRBJ2-7 and V is TRBV6-1; D perhaps matches TRBD2 (6 bases). CDR1 and CDR2 from the germline V gene are MNHNS and SASEGT. The CDR3 is 15 residues long. V was trimmed by 3 bases and J by 1 base, leaving 13 bases between them. The CDR3 DNA reads as TGTGCCAGCAGTGAGGCGGAGGAGGGGTCCTACGAGCAGTACTTC. This encodes CASSEAEEGSYEQYF.

A note on this clone: A single base is all that separates this from a far larger clone, so a read error is likely. This chain connects TRBV28 to TRBJ2-7; the D is unclear. CDR1 and CDR2 (germline): MDHEN, SYDVKM. Between the trimmed V and J ends, which lost 7 bases and 3 bases, there was a span of 10 bases. The CDR3 length is 12 residues. CDR3 nucleotide sequence: TGTGCCAGCACCAAACCCTGCTACGAGCAGTACTTC. It is translated as CASTKPCYEQYF.

This rearrangement joins TRBV19 to TRBJ2-7; TRBD2 might be the D (6 bases). Germline values: CDR1 LNHDA, CDR2 SQIVND (reference sequence). Trimming removed 3 bases at V and 5 bases at J, with 11 bases between. The CDR3 runs to 13 residues. CDR3 DNA sequence: TGTGCCAGTAGTATGGGACTTAGGGACGAGCAGTACTTC. Amino acid sequence: CASSMGLRDEQYF. Together with reference TRBV19 and TRBJ2-7, the CDR3 gives the full variable domain: DGGITQSPKYLFRKEGQNVTLSCEQNLNHDAMYWYRQDPGQGLRLIYYSQIVNDFQKGDIAEGYSVSREKKESFPLTVTSAQKNPTAFYLCASSMGLRDEQYFGPGTRLTVT.

The chain links TRBV2 to TRBJ1-1; no firm D call. V was clipped by 0 bases and J by 4 bases, with 9 bases between them. In germline, CDR1 is SNHLY, CDR2 FYNNEI. This CDR3 has 14 residues. CDR3 region: CASSEAWRSTEAFF. CDR3 DNA: TGTGCCAGCAGTGAAGCGTGGAGAAGCACTGAAGCTTTCTTT.

This clone was recorded at least ten times. V and J are TRBV28 and TRBJ2-4, with 14 bases matching TRBD2. Trimming cost V 5 bases and J 2 bases; bases outside gene matches: 11. This CDR3 contains 19 residues. The germline CDR1 and CDR2 sequences are MDHEN and SYDVKM. CDR3 sequence (DNA): TGTGCCAGCAGTCCGGGACTAGCGGGAGATGGTTGGACCAAAAACATTCAGTACTTC. Protein sequence: CASSPGLAGDGWTKNIQYF. The whole variable domain, remainder taken from reference TRBV28 and TRBJ2-4, is DVKVTQSSRYLVKRTGEKVFLECVQDMDHENMFWYRQDPGLGLRLIYFSYDVKMKEKGDIPEGYSVSREKKERFSLILESASTNQTSMYLCASSPGLAGDGWTKNIQYFGAGTRLSVL.

The V gene is TRBV4-3, the J gene TRBJ1-1, with D uncertain. This CDR3 comprises 15 residues. The V gene lost 1 base and the J gene lost 1 base, with 10 bases spanning the gap. Germline assignment: CDR1 LGHNA and CDR2 YSLEER. The CDR3 nucleotides are TGCGCCAGCAGCCAAGGAGGCGGAGCGAACACTGAAGCTTTCTTT. It encodes CASSQGGGANTEAFF.

The V call is TRBV11-2, the J call TRBJ2-2, with 7 bases lining up with TRBD2. Trimming at V came to 6 bases and at J to 10 bases, leaving 14 bases not matched to a gene. The V gene's germline CDR1 is SGHAT and CDR2 FQNNGV. CDR3 size: 15 residues. CDR3 region: CASRIPGTNVKELFF. The CDR3 nucleotides are TGTGCCAGCAGGATCCCCGGGACTAACGTCAAGGAGCTGTTTTTT.

The V gene is TRBV30, the J gene TRBJ1-1, with D unresolved. CDR1 is GTSNPN, CDR2 SVGIG, per germline (reference sequence). This CDR3 has 13 residues. Trimming pared 1 base from V and 1 base from J, leaving 7 bases between. The CDR3 nucleotides read TGTGCCTGGAGTGCCTCCGCGAACACTGAAGCTTTCTTT. Protein product: CAWSASANTEAFF.